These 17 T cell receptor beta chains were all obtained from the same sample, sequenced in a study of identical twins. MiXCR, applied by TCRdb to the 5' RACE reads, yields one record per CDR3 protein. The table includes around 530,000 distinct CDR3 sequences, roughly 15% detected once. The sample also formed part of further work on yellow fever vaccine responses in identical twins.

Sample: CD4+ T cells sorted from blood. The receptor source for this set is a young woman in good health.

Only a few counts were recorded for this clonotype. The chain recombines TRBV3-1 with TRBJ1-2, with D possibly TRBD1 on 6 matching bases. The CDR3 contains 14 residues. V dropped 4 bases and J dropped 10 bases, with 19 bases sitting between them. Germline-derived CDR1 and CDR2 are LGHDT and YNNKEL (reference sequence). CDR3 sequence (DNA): TGTGCCAGCAGCCTTTCAGGGGCAGCCATGGTCTACACCTTC. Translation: CASSLSGAAMVYTF.

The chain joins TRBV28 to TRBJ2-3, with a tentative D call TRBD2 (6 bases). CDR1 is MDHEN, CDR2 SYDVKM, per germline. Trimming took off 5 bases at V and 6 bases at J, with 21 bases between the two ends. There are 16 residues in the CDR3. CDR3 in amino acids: CASSPERGLFSDTQYF. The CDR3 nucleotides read TGTGCCAGCAGTCCCGAACGGGGGTTATTCAGCGATACGCAGTATTTT.

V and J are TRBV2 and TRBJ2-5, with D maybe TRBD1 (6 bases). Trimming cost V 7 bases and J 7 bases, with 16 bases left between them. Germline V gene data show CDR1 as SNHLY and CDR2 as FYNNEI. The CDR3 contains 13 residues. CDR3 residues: CASNRDTTGTQYF. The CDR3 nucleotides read TGTGCCAGCAATCGGGACACCACAGGGACCCAGTACTTC.

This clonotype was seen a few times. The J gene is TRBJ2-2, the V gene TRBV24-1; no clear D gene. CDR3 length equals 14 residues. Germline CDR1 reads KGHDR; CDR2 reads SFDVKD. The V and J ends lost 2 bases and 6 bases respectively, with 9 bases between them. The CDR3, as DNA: TGTGCCACCAGTGATTGGACGGGCCCCGGGGAGCTGTTTTTT. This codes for CATSDWTGPGELFF.

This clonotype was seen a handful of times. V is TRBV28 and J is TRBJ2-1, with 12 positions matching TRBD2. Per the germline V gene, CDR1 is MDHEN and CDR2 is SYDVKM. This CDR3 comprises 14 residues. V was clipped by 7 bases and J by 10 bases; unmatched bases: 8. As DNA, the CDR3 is TGTGCCAGCACTCCTGGACTAGCGGGGTGGGAGCAGTTCTTC. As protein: CASTPGLAGWEQFF.

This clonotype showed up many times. CDR3: CASSADRGHYGYTF. The CDR3 DNA reads TGTGCCAGCAGTGCAGACAGGGGGCACTATGGCTACACCTTC. V is TRBV12-3 or TRBV12-4 and J is TRBJ1-2; 10 bases line up with TRBD1. The J segment lost 3 bases and the V segment lost 5 bases, leaving 3 bases of the junction unmatched. The CDR3 is made up of 14 amino acids.

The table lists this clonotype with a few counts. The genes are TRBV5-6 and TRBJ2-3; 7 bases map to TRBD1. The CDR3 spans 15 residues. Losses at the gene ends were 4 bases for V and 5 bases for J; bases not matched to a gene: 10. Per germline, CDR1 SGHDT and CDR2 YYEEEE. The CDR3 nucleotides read TGTGCCAGCAGCAGCAGGACAGGACTTTTAGATACGCAGTATTTT. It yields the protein CASSSRTGLLDTQYF.

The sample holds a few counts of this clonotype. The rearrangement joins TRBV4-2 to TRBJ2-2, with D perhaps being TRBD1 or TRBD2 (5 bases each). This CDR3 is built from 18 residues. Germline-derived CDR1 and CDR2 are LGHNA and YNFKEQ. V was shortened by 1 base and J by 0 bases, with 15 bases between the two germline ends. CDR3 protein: CASSQGRPGTPNTGELFF. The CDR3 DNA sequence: TGTGCCAGCAGCCAAGGACGGCCCGGGACCCCGAACACCGGGGAGCTGTTTTTT.

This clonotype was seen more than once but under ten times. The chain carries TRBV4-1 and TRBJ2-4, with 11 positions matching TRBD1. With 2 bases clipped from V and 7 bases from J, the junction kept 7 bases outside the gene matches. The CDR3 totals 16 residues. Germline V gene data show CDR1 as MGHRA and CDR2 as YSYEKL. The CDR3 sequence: CASSQYNGQGANIQYF. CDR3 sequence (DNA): TGCGCCAGCAGCCAATATAACGGACAGGGGGCGAACATTCAGTACTTC.

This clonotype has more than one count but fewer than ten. The chain's CDR3 is CASSLGLGRTGELFF. The CDR3 nucleotides read TGTGCCAGCAGCTTAGGTCTCGGGAGAACCGGGGAGCTGTTTTTT. The chain has TRBV11-2 and TRBJ2-2, with D perhaps matching TRBD2 (6 bases). Germline CDR1 SGHAT, CDR2 FQNNGV. V was trimmed by 1 base and J by 5 bases, leaving 11 bases between them. The CDR3 length is 15 residues.

As DNA, the CDR3 is TGTGCCAGCAGCCGGTCACGGACAGGGGACGTCAACTCCTACAATGAGCAGTTCTTC. Its protein product is CASSRSRTGDVNSYNEQFF. The V gene is TRBV11-2, the J gene TRBJ2-1; 9 nucleotides line up with TRBD1. Germline V gives CDR1 SGHAT, CDR2 FQNNGV. Losses at the gene ends were 5 bases for V and 0 bases for J; bases not matched to a gene: 14. The CDR3 sequence is 19 residues long.

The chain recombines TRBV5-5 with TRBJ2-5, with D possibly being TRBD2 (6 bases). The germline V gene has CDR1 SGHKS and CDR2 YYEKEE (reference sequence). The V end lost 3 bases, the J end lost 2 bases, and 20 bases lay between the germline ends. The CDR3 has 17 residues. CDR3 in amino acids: CASSSVGGSTLQETQYF. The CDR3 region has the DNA TGTGCCAGCAGCTCGGTTGGGGGGTCCACGCTTCAAGAGACCCAGTACTTC.

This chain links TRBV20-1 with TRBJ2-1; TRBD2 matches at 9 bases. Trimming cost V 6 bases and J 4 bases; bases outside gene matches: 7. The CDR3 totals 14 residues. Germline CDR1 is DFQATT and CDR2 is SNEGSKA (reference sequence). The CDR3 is CSATRGGIYNEQFF. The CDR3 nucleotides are TGCAGTGCCACGCGGGGGGGCATTTACAATGAGCAGTTCTTC.

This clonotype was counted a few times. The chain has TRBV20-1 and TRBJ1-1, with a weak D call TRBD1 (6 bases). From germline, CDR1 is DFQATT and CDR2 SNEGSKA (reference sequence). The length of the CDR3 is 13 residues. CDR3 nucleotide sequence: TGCAGCGTAAACAGGGAGGCGAACACTGAAGCTTTCTTT. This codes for CSVNREANTEAFF.

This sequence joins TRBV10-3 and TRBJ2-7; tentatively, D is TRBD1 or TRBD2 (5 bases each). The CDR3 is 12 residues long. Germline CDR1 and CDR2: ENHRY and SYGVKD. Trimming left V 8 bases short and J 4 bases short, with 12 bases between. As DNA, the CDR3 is TGTGCCATCGGGGGAAAGTATTACGAGCAGTACTTC. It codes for CAIGGKYYEQYF.

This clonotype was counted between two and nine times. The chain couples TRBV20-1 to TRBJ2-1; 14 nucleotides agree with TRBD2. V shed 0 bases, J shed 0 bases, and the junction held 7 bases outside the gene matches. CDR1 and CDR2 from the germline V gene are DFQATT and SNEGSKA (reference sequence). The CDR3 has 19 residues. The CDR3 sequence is CSARDSSGTSGSSYNEQFF. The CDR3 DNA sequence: TGCAGTGCTAGAGATAGTTCTGGGACTAGCGGGAGCTCCTACAATGAGCAGTTCTTC.

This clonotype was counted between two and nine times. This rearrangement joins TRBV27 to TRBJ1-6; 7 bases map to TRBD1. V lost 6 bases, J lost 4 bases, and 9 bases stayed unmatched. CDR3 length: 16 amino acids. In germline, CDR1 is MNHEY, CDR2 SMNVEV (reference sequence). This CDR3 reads CASRAGTAIYNSPLHF. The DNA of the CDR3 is TGTGCCAGCAGGGCTGGGACAGCCATATATAATTCACCCCTCCACTTT.